This T cell receptor beta chain was sequenced for a study of beta chain features in type 1 diabetes (dated by TCRdb to 2017 to 2018). Turning to the overall study: Mean age, gender distribution, total cell number and subset yield did not differ between patients and healthy donors. A total of 90 million to 120 million sorted cells were examined across all samples, and a strong correlation was observed between cell number per subset and RNA yield. In the study, TCRB repertoires of sorted circulating CD4+ T cell subsets from recently diagnosed type 1 diabetes patients were compared with those of matched healthy donors. Naive and central memory subsets were obtained from all 30 or so donors, but regulatory and stem cell-like memory subsets were isolated from only 8 patients and roughly eight healthy donors. Summary of the overall study and its limitations: Shorter templates might be favored by PCR, yet because patient and control samples were amplified and corrected together, any such skew would affect both groups equally. In all four CD4+ subsets, TCRB CDR3 length was moderately but significantly shorter in type 1 diabetes patients. Naive, central memory and regulatory TCRB repertoires appeared to be more similar among patients than among healthy donors. Because small numbers of individuals were included in the HLA sub-analyses, any influence of HLA type on TCRB rearrangement was left unresolved. At VDJ recombination sites, patients with type 1 diabetes made fewer insertions and deleted more nucleotides, a pattern implying thymic rearrangement abnormalities. Because cDNA was sequenced instead of genomic DNA, activated cells with high expression could be over-represented, although the groups did not differ in activation or CD3 levels.

Spanning cysteine to phenylalanine, the CDR3 consists of 11 amino acids. Only the CDR3 DNA is retained, 33 bases long and in frame from the first base. The CDR1 and CDR2 encoded by the germline V gene (reference sequence) are DFQATT and SNEGSKA. A distance of 8 bases separates the germline ends of V and J, which lose 7 bases and 3 bases respectively. This clone was recorded a few times. Its cognate antigen has yet to be identified. Per-nucleotide qualities are absent, and no much larger clonotype sits a single base away. The entire isolated RNA was reverse transcribed using the High Capacity cDNA Reverse Transcription Kit, and thus expressed TCRB transcripts were sequenced. Deep immunoSEQ sequencing was applied to naive, central memory and regulatory T cell samples, giving an average of about 3.57 million total reads per sample. After sorted cells were lysed in RLT buffer, RNA was extracted with DNase-treated RNeasy Micro or Mini kits, with the choice depending on cell number. Each cell subset was processed separately to prevent cross-contamination, with patient and healthy donor samples processed together. The immunoSEQ multiplex PCR was used to amplify TCRB sequences from cDNA, yielding 87-bp fragments that span the CDR3 region. Sequencing of the amplicons was done on the Illumina HiSeq platform. Per the source publication's procedure: Synthetic template baselines were used to correct PCR bias computationally, reads within Hamming distance 2 were collapsed together, and singletons that could not be merged were discarded. By aligning reads against IMGT, V, D and J genes, CDR3 length, and insertions or deletions at six rearrangement sites were assigned. Within each subset, clonotype counts were normalized to the number of sorted cells before true diversity and Gini coefficients were calculated with the tcR R package. Repertoire sharing was quantified using the overlap coefficient calculated on TCRB nucleotide sequences. Out-of-frame TCRB sequences from naive cells were analyzed to stand in for the pre-selection repertoire. TCRdb mirrors the immuneACCESS table, restricted to in-frame sequences. Some clones are absent from its copies; in checked studies, under half trace to an unresolved V gene, and the reason for the others is unknown. V and J calls plus clone size are reproduced from that table; the DNA served to infer D and trimming. The sample table holds approximately 240,000 clones, of which 16% were seen once. The ten largest account for 0.085% of the sample.

Each donor gave one peripheral blood draw, averaging approximately 120 mL, which was collected into heparinised tubes. Naive, central memory, regulatory and stem cell-like memory CD4+ T cells were sorted on a BD FACSAria II using a panel including CD45RO, CCR7, CD25, CD127, CD95 and CD27. Every sorted population had a purity above 95%. PBMCs were separated immediately by Lymphoprep density gradient centrifugation and were stained directly, without being cultured. Samples were stained and sorted in pairs, with one healthy donor and one patient per experiment, so that batch effects were minimized. This TCR came from a man aged 25-45 years with type 1 diabetes. Recombination linked TRBV20-1 to TRBJ2-3; a confident D gene designation cannot be given. The specimen sequenced was naive CD4+ T cells from blood. The sample's cell subset or site, from its label and the paper: true naive CD4+ T cells. The DNA sequence follows: TGCAGTGGGAAATCAACAGATACGCAGTATTTT. It codes for CSGKSTDTQYF.